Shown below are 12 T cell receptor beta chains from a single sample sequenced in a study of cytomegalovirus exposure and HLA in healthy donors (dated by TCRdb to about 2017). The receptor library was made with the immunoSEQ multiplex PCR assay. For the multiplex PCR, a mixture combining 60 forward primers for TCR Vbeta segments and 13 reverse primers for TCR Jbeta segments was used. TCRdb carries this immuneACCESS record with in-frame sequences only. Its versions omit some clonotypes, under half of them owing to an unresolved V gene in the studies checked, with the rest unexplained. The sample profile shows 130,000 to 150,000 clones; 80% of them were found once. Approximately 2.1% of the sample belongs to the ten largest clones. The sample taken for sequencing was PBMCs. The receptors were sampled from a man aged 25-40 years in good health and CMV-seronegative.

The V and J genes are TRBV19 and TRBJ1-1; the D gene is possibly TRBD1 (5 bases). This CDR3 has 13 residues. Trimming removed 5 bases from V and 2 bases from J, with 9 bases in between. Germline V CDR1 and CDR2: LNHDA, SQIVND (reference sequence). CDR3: CASSVQGNTEAFF. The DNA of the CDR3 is TGTGCCAGTAGTGTGCAGGGAAACACTGAAGCTTTCTTT.

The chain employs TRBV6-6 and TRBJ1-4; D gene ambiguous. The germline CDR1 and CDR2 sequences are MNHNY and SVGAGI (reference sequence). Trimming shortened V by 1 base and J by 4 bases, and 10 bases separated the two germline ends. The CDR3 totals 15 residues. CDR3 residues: CASSYLGAHNEKLFF. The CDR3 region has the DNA TGTGCCAGCAGTTACTTGGGAGCCCATAATGAAAAACTGTTTTTT.

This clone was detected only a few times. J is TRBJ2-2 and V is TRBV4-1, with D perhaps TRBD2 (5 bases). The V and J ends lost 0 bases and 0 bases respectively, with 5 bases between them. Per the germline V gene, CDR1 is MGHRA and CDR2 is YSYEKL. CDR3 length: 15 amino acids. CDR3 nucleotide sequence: TGCGCCAGCAGCCAAGAACTAGCGAACACCGGGGAGCTGTTTTTT. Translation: CASSQELANTGELFF.

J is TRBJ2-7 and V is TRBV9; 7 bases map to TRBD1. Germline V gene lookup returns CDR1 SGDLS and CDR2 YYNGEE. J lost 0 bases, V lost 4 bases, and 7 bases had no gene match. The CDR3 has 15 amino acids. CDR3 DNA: TGTGCCAGCAGCCGAGGGGACAGTGGCTCCTACGAGCAGTACTTC. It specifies CASSRGDSGSYEQYF.

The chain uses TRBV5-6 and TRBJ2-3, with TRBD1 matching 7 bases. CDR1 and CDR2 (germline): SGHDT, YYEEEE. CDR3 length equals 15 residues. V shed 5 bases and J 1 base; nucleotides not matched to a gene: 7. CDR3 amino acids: CASSTPGQCTDTQYF. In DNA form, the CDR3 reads TGTGCCAGCAGTACACCGGGACAGTGCACAGATACGCAGTATTTT.

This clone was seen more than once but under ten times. The CDR3 nucleotides are TGTGCCAGCAGCTTGCTCTCGGGAACGGATACGCAGTATTTT. It specifies CASSLLSGTDTQYF. The rearrangement uses TRBV5-4 and TRBJ2-3; TRBD2 is a possible D gene (5 bases). The germline V and J ends were trimmed by 1 base and 6 bases, with 12 bases remaining between them. The CDR3 covers 14 residues. The germline CDR1 and CDR2 sequences are SGHNT and YYREEE (reference sequence).

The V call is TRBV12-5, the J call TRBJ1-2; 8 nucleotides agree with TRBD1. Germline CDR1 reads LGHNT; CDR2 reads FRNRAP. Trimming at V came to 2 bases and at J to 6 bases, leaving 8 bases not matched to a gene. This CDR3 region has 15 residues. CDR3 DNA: TGTGCTAGTGGTTTGCCGGCGGACAGGGTGCATGGCTACACCTTC. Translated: CASGLPADRVHGYTF.

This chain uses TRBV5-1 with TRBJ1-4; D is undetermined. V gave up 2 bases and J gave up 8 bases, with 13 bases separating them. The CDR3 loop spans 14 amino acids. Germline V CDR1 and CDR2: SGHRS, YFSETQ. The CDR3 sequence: CASSLKETGEKLFF. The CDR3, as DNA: TGCGCCAGCAGCTTAAAAGAGACCGGGGAAAAACTGTTTTTT. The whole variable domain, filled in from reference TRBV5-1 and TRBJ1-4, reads KAGVTQTPRYLIKTRGQQVTLSCSPISGHRSVSWYQQTPGQGLQFLFEYFSETQRNKGNFPGRFSGRQFSNSRSEMNVSTLELGDSALYLCASSLKETGEKLFFGSGTQLSVL.

The CDR3: CASSSNRNTEAFF. Written as DNA, the CDR3 is TGCGCCAGCAGCTCCAACAGGAACACTGAAGCTTTCTTT. V usage is TRBV5-1 and J usage is TRBJ1-1; D unclear. Germline CDR1 and CDR2: SGHRS and YFSETQ. The CDR3 runs to 13 residues. Deletions cut 3 bases from V and 1 base from J, with 7 bases between.

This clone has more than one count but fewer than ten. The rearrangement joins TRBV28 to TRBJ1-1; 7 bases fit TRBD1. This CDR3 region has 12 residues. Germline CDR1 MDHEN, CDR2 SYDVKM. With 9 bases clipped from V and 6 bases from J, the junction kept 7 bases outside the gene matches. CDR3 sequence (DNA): TGTGCCAGTGTACAGGGGATCTCTGAAGCTTTCTTT. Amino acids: CASVQGISEAFF.

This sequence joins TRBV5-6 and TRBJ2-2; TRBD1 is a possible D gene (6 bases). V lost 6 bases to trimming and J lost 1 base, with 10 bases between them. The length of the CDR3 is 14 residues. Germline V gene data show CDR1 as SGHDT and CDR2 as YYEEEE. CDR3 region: CASITQGNTGELFF. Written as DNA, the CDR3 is TGTGCCAGCATCACACAGGGGAACACCGGGGAGCTGTTTTTT. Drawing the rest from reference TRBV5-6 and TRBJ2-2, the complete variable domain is DAGVTQSPTHLIKTRGQQVTLRCSPKSGHDTVSWYQQALGQGPQFIFQYYEEEERQRGNFPDRFSGHQFPNYSSELNVNALLLGDSALYLCASITQGNTGELFFGEGSRLTVL.

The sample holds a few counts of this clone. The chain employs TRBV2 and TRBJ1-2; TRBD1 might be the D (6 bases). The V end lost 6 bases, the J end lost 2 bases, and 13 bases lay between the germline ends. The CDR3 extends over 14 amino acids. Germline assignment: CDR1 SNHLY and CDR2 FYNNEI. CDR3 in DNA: TGTGCCAGCAGCGCCAACACAGGGAACTATGGCTACACCTTC. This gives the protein CASSANTGNYGYTF.